This T cell receptor (beta chain) emerged from a study of blood T cell repertoires in COVID-19. Study information: Donors in the United States, Italy and Spain gave samples during acute or convalescent COVID-19. T cells, B-cell-depleted T cells, or PBMCs supplied cDNA or gDNA.

In the study's own analysis: Nucleated cell number was recorded as an estimate derived from reference gene primer amplification. TCRdb's table, derived via immunoSEQ multiplex PCR, lists solely in-frame clones and lacks some. The V and J calls and clone size are taken from that table; D and trimming were inferred from the DNA. The sample lists over 35,000 clones, approximately 91% occurring once. This clonotype originated in a woman aged 25 to 39 in a cohort sampled during active COVID-19. Sequencing was done on a sample of peripheral blood.

The CDR3 nucleotides read TGTGCCAGCAGCCAGCAGGGCGGATCAAACTATGGCTACACCTTC. Protein sequence: CASSQQGGSNYGYTF. This chain uses TRBV7-9 with TRBJ1-2; a weak D match, TRBD1 (5 bases). The CDR3 has 15 residues. Trimming removed 5 bases from V and 2 bases from J, with 15 bases in between. The germline gives CDR1 SEHNR, CDR2 FQNEAQ (reference sequence).